This T cell receptor beta chain was captured in a study of PD-L1 blockade in urothelial cancer. Study context: The study started patients on atezolizumab in the mid-2010s, giving 1,200 mg intravenously every 3 weeks. Researchers looked at the blood 3 weeks (second dose) and 6 weeks after treatment began.

Method: immunoSEQ multiplex PCR; TCRdb's copy keeps in-frame clones and lacks some. The sample holds fewer than 40,000 clones, roughly 92% seen once. Overall study findings and caveats: Clonality of blood TCR below the median before treatment predicted better survival. In blood at 3 weeks, tumor-associated clones expanded more among patients with durable benefit.

Germline V lookup: CDR1 SGHKS, CDR2 YYEKEE (reference sequence). V was pared by 0 bases and J by 6 bases, with 16 bases between. This CDR3 has 16 residues. Time point: pretreatment peripheral blood. As to this clone: No antigen is known for it.

J is TRBJ1-5 and V is TRBV5-5; TRBD1 might be the D (6 bases). Sequences were derived from PBMCs, sampled around atezolizumab (anti-PD-L1) treatment. This TCR derives from an older woman with urothelial cancer. The CDR3: CASSLAGPRDIQPQHF. Here the CDR3 DNA reads TGTGCCAGCAGCTTGGCGGGACCCCGGGACATTCAGCCCCAGCATTTT.